This T cell receptor (beta chain) was obtained from a study of glioma-infiltrating T cells. Study-wide results and limits: Gliomas, especially low-grade, showed above-expected tissue-blood divergence; non-neoplastic patients showed below. CDR3 overlap between tissue and blood was very small.

TCR alpha and beta CDR3 regions were amplified from RNA using iRepertoire nested multiplex PCR. One-step reverse transcription and amplification started from approximately 100-400 ng of tissue mRNA or PBMC total RNA. TCRdb reprocessed the multiplex PCR reads via MiXCR and lists one record per CDR3 protein. The sample consists of 90,000 or so distinct CDR3 sequences, approximately 39% of them appearing once. This clonotype has at least ten counts. The antigen remains undetermined. CDR1 and CDR2 from the germline V gene are SGHDN and FVKESK. J gave up 0 bases and V 4 bases, and 12 bases lay outside the gene matches. The CDR3 is 18 amino acids.

The sequencing input was glioma tissue, nonneoplastic brain tissue, or PBMCs (not recorded which). The genes are TRBV14 and TRBJ2-1; 7 positions match TRBD1. This clonotype originated in a human donor with low-grade glioma or glioblastoma, undergoing nonglioma brain surgery, or in good health (not recorded which). The CDR3 sequence: CASSRTDRERGSYNEQFF. The CDR3 nucleotides are TGTGCCAGCAGCCGGACAGACAGGGAACGTGGCTCCTACAATGAGCAGTTCTTC.